This T cell receptor (beta chain) stems from a study of human T cells and chemical hapten exposure (TCRdb year 2021). In terms of the full investigation: Libraries were pooled for sequencing, and variation in per-sample TCR yields was attributed mainly to small differences in library volumes within the pool. In alopecia patients, the study followed how the peripheral blood TCR repertoire changed in vivo over primary and secondary sensitization to diphenylcyclopropenone (DPC), a hapten. Both TCR alpha and TCR beta chains were sequenced from each blood RNA sample. Paper-wide results and their limitations: Repeated subsampling changed both the strength of the expansion versus patch-test correlation and the threshold at which the correlation became significant. DPC sensitization did not change how many TCRs were above 1 in 1000 frequency, and no evidence was found of alterations in global repertoire structure.

Remarks on this clonotype: It lacks a known antigen. At one boundary the junction diverges from the germline segment, which might be a read error.

CDR1 and CDR2, per the germline V gene, are SGHRS and YFSETQ. Measured from the cysteine to the phenylalanine, the CDR3 is 15 residues long. This entry keeps only the CDR3 DNA: 45 bases, framed from base 1. Total RNA was isolated from unfractionated whole blood collected in Tempus Blood RNA tubes. A handful of healthy volunteers were used as TCR sequencing controls and were bled at day 0, 2 weeks and 6 weeks. The library was built by means of 5' RACE. Sequencing was performed on an Illumina MiSeq. During library preparation, unique molecular identifiers were attached to individual cDNA molecules so that TCRs could be counted in a quantitative, reproducible way. Turning to the authors' computational methods: A median of about 89,000 TCRs per sample was observed, with a range of roughly 23,224 to 750,000. The Decombinator software suite was used to annotate V, J and CDR3 in the TCR reads. For the PS versus PT1 abundance plots, all samples were subsampled to the same number of TCRs (28,000). TCRs were defined as expanded if absent before sensitization and observed at least eight times at the 2-week time point. Through fastp at Q25 and MiXCR, TCRdb rebuilt clones from the public reads, retaining in-frame beta chains. Entries are consolidated by CDR3 protein sequence, retaining the most common genes and DNA. The V and J calls and clone size come from TCRdb's table, not from the authors' own analysis. Present in this sample are under 85,000 distinct CDR3 sequences, 7.7% of which were seen just once. About 2.1% of the sample lies in the top ten.

The clonotype was recovered from a male donor in good health. Recombination connected TRBV5-1 to TRBJ2-7; the D assignment is uncertain and may be TRBD1 or TRBD2, with 5 bases supporting each. The CDR3 protein sequence reads: CTSSDSGTADYEQYF. The DNA reads TGCACCAGCAGCGATTCCGGGACCGCCGACTACGAGCAGTACTTC.